A selection of T cell receptor beta chains follows, all from one sample in a study of shared clonotypes between healthy human individuals. Clones were read by immunoSEQ multiplex PCR, and TCRdb kept only the in-frame ones, dropping some. The repertoire holds roughly 1.4 million clones, with approximately 98.5% as singletons. The sequenced sample was naive CD4+ T cells sorted from blood. The receptors originated from a man aged 25-45 years in good health. Both conserved end residues are trimmed from each CDR3.

J | V | length | CDR3
TRBJ2-5 | TRBV29-1 | 10 | SVRGLVETQY
TRBJ1-5 | TRBV7-2 | 12 | ASSLEQGNQPQH
TRBJ2-1 | TRBV9 | 11 | ASSVSRNNEQF
TRBJ2-7 | TRBV7-2 | 9 | ASSASGEQY
TRBJ2-1 | TRBV21-1 | 14 | ASSNLPRVTYNEQF
TRBJ2-7 | TRBV6-5 | 12 | ASSRLAGAYEQY
TRBJ2-3 | TRBV25-1 | 12 | ASSEGSLTDTQY
TRBJ2-1 | TRBV30 | 13 | AWSVLFAGYNEQF
TRBJ2-1 | TRBV15 | 11 | ATSRRDLDEQF
TRBJ2-1 | TRBV7-2 | 14 | ASSTPGVARHNEQF